This record covers a single TCR beta chain. What it binds is unknown. Its ends do not fully match the called genes, so a read error is possible. This PCR relied on a set of 60 Vbeta primers and 13 Jbeta primers. Here immunoSEQ multiplex PCR was the method, and the copy in TCRdb shows in-frame clones only, minus some. Altogether approximately 80,000 clones are present, over 65% being singletons, with the ten largest covering approximately 16%. The germline CDR1 and CDR2 sequences are SGDLS and YYNGEE. The CDR3 sequence is 15 residues long. This specimen belongs to a study of cytomegalovirus exposure and HLA in healthy donors. Overall study context: Counted in an early data release were about 85 million unique TCRs from HLA-typed donors.

Points from the study as a whole: The study designated 150 or so TCR beta chains cytomegalovirus-associated. For most TCR beta V segments, an earlier analysis put the productive rate at about 87% or about 30% of the time.

The chain carries TRBV9 and TRBJ2-3; 9 bases fit TRBD2. The source is a middle-aged woman in good health and CMV-seropositive. Sequencing was done on a sample of PBMCs. CDR3 bases: TGTGCCAGCAGCGTAGGCGGGAGGGACACAAATACGCAGTATTTT. Translation gives CASSVGGRDTNTQYF.